This is a list of T cell receptor beta chains from one sample in a study of shared clonotypes between healthy human individuals. Libraries were prepared by immunoSEQ multiplex PCR; TCRdb keeps only in-frame clonotypes and omits some of them. The sample shows roughly 2.4 million clones, around 95% of them seen only once. The sample comprised naive CD4+ T cells sorted from blood. Source of these receptors: a man between 18 and 35 years old in good health. CDR3s include the opening cysteine and the closing phenylalanine or tryptophan. A D gene is named only where the DNA matches it firmly. The listing skips clone size in some rows; elsewhere it reads once, few, many or a size class.

V,D,J,size,CDR3,DNA
TRBV5-1,NA,TRBJ1-2,NA,CASSSKATNYGYTF,TGCGCCAGCAGCTCCAAGGCTACTAACTATGGCTACACCTTC
TRBV30,NA,TRBJ2-7,NA,CAWSVPRQVELYEQYF,TGTGCCTGGAGTGTTCCAAGGCAGGTGGAACTCTACGAGCAGTACTTC
TRBV28,NA,TRBJ2-7,NA,CASTTTYEQYF,TGTGCCAGCACGACCACCTACGAGCAGTACTTC
TRBV5-1,NA,TRBJ2-7,once,CASSLEPGLSYEQYF,TGCGCCAGCAGCCTGGAACCGGGACTTAGCTACGAGCAGTACTTC
TRBV19,NA,TRBJ2-3,NA,CASRRLDTQYF,TGTGCCAGTAGACGTTTGGATACGCAGTATTTT
TRBV5-8,NA,TRBJ2-3,once,CASSLGGRKADTQYF,TGTGCCAGCAGCTTGGGAGGGAGAAAGGCAGATACGCAGTATTTT
TRBV11-2,NA,TRBJ2-7,NA,CASSLGGQGHEQYF,TGTGCCAGCAGCTTAGGAGGTCAGGGCCACGAGCAGTACTTC
TRBV5-4,NA,TRBJ1-6,NA,CASSSAPRNSPLHF,TGTGCCAGCAGCTCCGCCCCCAGGAATTCACCCCTCCACTTT
TRBV30,NA,TRBJ1-1,NA,CAWSRLDRTNTEAFF,TGTGCCTGGAGTCGCCTCGACAGGACGAACACTGAAGCTTTCTTT
TRBV7-2,TRBD2,TRBJ2-4,NA,CASSLVTLAGGPGKNIQYF,TGTGCCAGCAGCTTAGTGACACTAGCGGGAGGACCGGGCAAAAACATTCAGTACTTC
TRBV5-3,NA,TRBJ1-2,NA,CARSLYQANYGYTF,TGTGCCAGAAGCTTATATCAGGCTAACTATGGCTACACCTTC
TRBV27,TRBD2,TRBJ2-1,NA,CASSRLAGNEQFF,TGTGCCAGCAGTCGGCTAGCGGGGAATGAGCAGTTCTTC
TRBV9,TRBD2,TRBJ2-7,NA,CASSVGASGSYEQYF,TGTGCCAGCAGCGTAGGGGCTAGCGGGAGCTACGAGCAGTACTTC
TRBV12-5,NA,TRBJ1-1,NA,CASGLGGPTEAFF,TGTGCTAGTGGTTTGGGAGGGCCCACTGAAGCTTTCTTT
TRBV7-2,NA,TRBJ1-6,NA,CASSLGGLLVSPLHF,TGTGCCAGCAGCTTAGGCGGTTTGTTGGTCTCACCCCTCCACTTT
TRBV5-1,NA,TRBJ1-1,NA,CASSGSALNTEAFF,TGCGCCAGCAGCGGGTCAGCCCTGAACACTGAAGCTTTCTTT
TRBV5-4,NA,TRBJ2-3,NA,CASSLGGSPSTDTQYF,TGTGCCAGCAGCTTGGGTGGGAGTCCTAGCACAGATACGCAGTATTTT
TRBV28,TRBD1,TRBJ1-5,NA,CASIQPGQGARSQHF,TGTGCCAGCATTCAACCGGGACAGGGGGCTAGGTCCCAGCATTTT
TRBV28,TRBD2,TRBJ2-5,NA,CASSLSRGGKETQYF,TGTGCCAGCAGTTTAAGTCGGGGGGGCAAGGAGACCCAGTACTTC
TRBV30,NA,TRBJ1-2,NA,CAWGRDSPGGYTF,TGTGCCTGGGGGAGAGACAGTCCTGGTGGCTACACCTTC
TRBV7-7,NA,TRBJ2-2,NA,CASSPDLYTGELFF,TGTGCTAGCAGCCCGGATCTATACACCGGGGAGCTGTTTTTT
TRBV5-4,TRBD1,TRBJ1-1,NA,CASRPTGVATEAFF,TGTGCCAGCAGACCTACAGGGGTAGCGACTGAAGCTTTCTTT
TRBV29-1,NA,TRBJ2-1,NA,CSVVRWNNEQFF,TGCAGCGTTGTGAGATGGAACAATGAGCAGTTCTTC
TRBV30,NA,TRBJ2-5,NA,CAWSVFRPFGGPQETQYF,TGTGCCTGGAGTGTTTTCCGGCCCTTTGGTGGACCCCAAGAGACCCAGTACTTC
TRBV10-3,TRBD2,TRBJ2-3,NA,CAITPSGGAGSDTQYF,TGTGCCATCACCCCTAGCGGGGGGGCTGGTTCGGATACGCAGTATTTT
TRBV5-1,NA,TRBJ1-2,NA,CASSVMDGNYGYTF,TGCGCCAGCAGCGTGATGGACGGGAACTATGGCTACACCTTC
TRBV21-1,NA,TRBJ2-5,NA,CASSKAPLAGYQETQYF,TGTGCCAGCAGCAAGGCCCCCCTAGCGGGGTACCAAGAGACCCAGTACTTC
TRBV30,NA,TRBJ1-2,NA,CAWSEGLGGYTF,TGTGCCTGGAGCGAAGGCTTAGGTGGCTACACCTTC
TRBV9,TRBD2,TRBJ2-3,once,CASSAGGSTDTQYF,TGTGCCAGCAGCGCGGGGGGTAGCACAGATACGCAGTATTTT
TRBV7-2,TRBD1,TRBJ2-1,NA,CASRTGGLGEQFF,TGTGCCAGCAGGACAGGGGGCTTGGGAGAGCAGTTCTTC
TRBV10-3,TRBD1,TRBJ1-1,NA,CAISPDRAGEAFF,TGTGCCATCAGCCCTGACAGGGCCGGTGAAGCTTTCTTT
TRBV6-1,NA,TRBJ2-1,NA,CASSPEYNEQFF,TGTGCCAGCTCACCGGAATACAATGAGCAGTTCTTC
TRBV5-4,NA,TRBJ1-2,NA,CASSGSEDYGYTF,TGTGCCAGCAGCGGGAGCGAGGACTATGGCTACACCTTC
TRBV6-5,TRBD1,TRBJ1-2,NA,CASKAGGVYGYTF,TGTGCCAGCAAGGCAGGGGGCGTTTACGGCTACACCTTC
TRBV28,TRBD1,TRBJ1-6,NA,CASSLGTGGGYNSPLHF,TGTGCCAGCAGTCTCGGGACAGGGGGGGGGTATAATTCACCCCTCCACTTT
TRBV6-5,NA,TRBJ1-5,once,CASSRWVSEPQHF,TGTGCCAGCAGCCGATGGGTTTCGGAGCCCCAGCATTTT
TRBV2,NA,TRBJ2-7,NA,CASSEGVPYEQYF,TGTGCCAGCAGTGAGGGGGTTCCCTACGAGCAGTACTTC
TRBV18,NA,TRBJ2-1,NA,CASSSLSSYNEQFF,TGTGCCAGCTCGTCTCTATCTTCCTACAATGAGCAGTTCTTC
TRBV5-1,NA,TRBJ2-7,once,CASSLVFGGSYEQYF,TGCGCCAGCAGCTTGGTATTTGGGGGCAGCTACGAGCAGTACTTC
TRBV6-6,NA,TRBJ1-5,once,CASRETGTHQPQHF,TGTGCCAGCAGAGAAACAGGTACACATCAGCCCCAGCATTTT
TRBV7-9,NA,TRBJ2-6,NA,CASSSASFSGANVLTF,TGTGCCAGCAGCTCGGCATCTTTCTCTGGGGCCAACGTCCTGACTTTC
TRBV5-1,TRBD1,TRBJ2-1,NA,CASSPSETGIGEQFF,TGCGCCAGCAGCCCCTCGGAGACAGGGATAGGTGAGCAGTTCTTC
TRBV30,NA,TRBJ2-7,NA,CAWSWRTLVHEQYF,TGTGCCTGGAGTTGGAGGACTTTAGTCCACGAGCAGTACTTC
TRBV2,NA,TRBJ2-7,NA,CASSVGTGYYEQYF,TGTGCCAGCAGTGTAGGGACTGGGTACTACGAGCAGTACTTC
TRBV6-1,NA,TRBJ1-4,NA,CASSEAWAFQLFF,TGTGCCAGCAGTGAAGCATGGGCATTTCAACTGTTTTTT
TRBV5-4,TRBD1,TRBJ2-1,NA,CASSTSGTGNNEQFF,TGTGCCAGCAGCACATCCGGGACAGGGAACAATGAGCAGTTCTTC